The sequence of this TCR beta chain was determined in a study of human T cells and chemical hapten exposure (dated by TCRdb to the early 2020s). With regard to the full study: For sensitization, 2% DPC in acetone was applied to a roughly 2 cm by roughly 2 cm area of upper inner arm skin. For TCR sequencing, blood came from some 31 alopecia patients at anywhere from one to four time points (pre-sensitization, 2, 6 and 24 weeks). Patch tests used Finn chambers with 0.01% DPC on the upper back, scored after 6 days by International Contact Dermatitis Research Group standards. Libraries were combined into a pool for sequencing, and differences in TCR yield between samples came mainly from small differences in library volumes within the pool. The mostly female patient cohort included alopecia areata with under or over 50% scalp involvement, alopecia totalis and alopecia universalis. Blood samples were taken from patients before sensitization (week 0) and at 2, 6 and about 24 weeks after DPC sensitization. Patients additionally received weekly therapeutic DPC doses to the scalp throughout the approximately 25-week study period. Peripheral blood TCR repertoire changes were tracked in vivo in alopecia patients during primary and secondary sensitization to the hapten diphenylcyclopropenone (DPC).

What the time point label conveys for this sample: patch test 3, about 24 weeks after DPC sensitization. This sample's treatment or condition label indicates: therapeutic diphenylcyclopropenone sensitization with weekly scalp DPC. Blood at each patch-test visit was drawn before the patch test was applied. Eligible patients were aged 18 to 70, diagnosed with alopecia, deemed suitable for DPC therapy, and excluded if pregnant. Unfractionated whole blood was collected in Tempus Blood RNA tubes, and total RNA was extracted from that blood. The CDR3 spans 18 residues, from the cysteine through the phenylalanine. Here the CDR3 DNA is all that survives: 54 bases in frame from base 1. Based on the germline V gene, the CDR1 and CDR2 sequences are MNHEY and SVGEGT. Receptor amplification or capture employed RACE. Data came from a NextSeq 500. During library preparation, unique molecular identifiers were attached to individual cDNA molecules so that TCRs could be counted in a quantitative, reproducible way. From each blood RNA sample, both TCR alpha and TCR beta chains were sequenced. The authors' analysis ran thus. The median number of TCRs per sample was 95,638, ranging from about 20,000 to 750,000. The Decombinator software suite was used to annotate the V, J and CDR3 of the TCR reads. For PS versus PT1 abundance plots, all samples were subsampled to the same number of TCRs (28,000). TCRs were defined as expanded if absent before sensitization and observed at least eight times at the 2-week time point. The raw public data were reprocessed by TCRdb itself: fastp quality trimming at Q25, MiXCR clonotype calling, in-frame beta chains only. Every entry covers one CDR3 protein and lists the most common genes and DNA from its rows. The V and J calls were determined by TCRdb, not by the authors. The sample table records about 190,000 distinct CDR3 sequences; about 25% of these occur just once. Clones ranked in the top ten supply about 2.5% of the sample.

Overall results and qualifications from the work: After repeated subsampling, changes were observed in the strength of the expansion versus patch-test correlation and in the threshold at which the correlation became significant. The number of TCRs above 1 in 1000 frequency did not change with DPC sensitization; there was no evidence of global repertoire structure alterations. Patch test score was positively correlated with the number of PT1 expanded TCRs, with significance at thresholds 8, 16 and 32 but not at 4. Significantly more large CDR3 similarity clusters were formed by expanded TCRs than by pre-sensitization or healthy control sets, consistent with antigen-driven responses. Alopecia, a presumed autoimmune disease, was present in all patients, so the immune response of the patients might differ from that of healthy individuals.

As regards this clonotype: No cognate antigen has been identified for it. Germline is not matched at one junction end, which may reflect a read error.

The sequencing used whole blood, collected in connection with sensitization to the hapten diphenylcyclopropenone (DPC). The chain is encoded by TRBV6-2 or TRBV6-3 joined to TRBJ2-2; 8 of the junction bases match TRBD1. The sequence was obtained from a woman in her thirties or forties with alopecia areata. Some clones in this sample may be carry-over from other donors' samples. The nucleotide sequence reads TGTGCCGGCAGTTACTCGATACTATGGACAGGGAAAAGCGGGGAGCTGTTTTTT. Its amino acids are CAGSYSILWTGKSGELFF.